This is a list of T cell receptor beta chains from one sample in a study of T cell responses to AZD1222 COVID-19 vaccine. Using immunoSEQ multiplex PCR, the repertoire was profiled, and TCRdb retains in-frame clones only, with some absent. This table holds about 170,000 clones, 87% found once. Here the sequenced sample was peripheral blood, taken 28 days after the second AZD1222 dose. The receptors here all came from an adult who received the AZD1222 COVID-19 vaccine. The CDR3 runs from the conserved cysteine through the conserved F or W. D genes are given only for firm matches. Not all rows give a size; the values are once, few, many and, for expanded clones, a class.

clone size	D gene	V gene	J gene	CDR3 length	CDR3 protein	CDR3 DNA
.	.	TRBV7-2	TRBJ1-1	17	CASSLREAPLMNTEAFF	TGTGCCAGCAGCTTGAGGGAGGCTCCCCTCATGAACACTGAAGCTTTCTTT
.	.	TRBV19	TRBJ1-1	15	CASSIEQPGQLEAFF	TGTGCCAGTAGTATAGAACAACCGGGTCAGCTTGAAGCTTTCTTT
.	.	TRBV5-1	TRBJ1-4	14	CASSPEGSDEKLFF	TGCGCCAGCAGCCCCGAGGGATCCGATGAAAAACTGTTTTTT
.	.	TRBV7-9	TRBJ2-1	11	CASSLAYEQFF	TGTGCCAGCAGCTTAGCCTATGAGCAGTTCTTC
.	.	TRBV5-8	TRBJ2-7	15	CASSQRGASTYEQYF	TGTGCCAGCAGCCAGAGGGGCGCATCCACCTACGAGCAGTACTTC
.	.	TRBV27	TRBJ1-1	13	CASSLSGGTEAFF	TGTGCCAGCAGTTTATCCGGGGGCACTGAAGCTTTCTTT
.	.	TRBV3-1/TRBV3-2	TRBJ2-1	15	CASSLRGASYNEQFF	TGTGCCAGCAGCCTCCGGGGGGCGTCCTACAATGAGCAGTTCTTC
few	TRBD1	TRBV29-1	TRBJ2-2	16	CSVPAPGQGYTGELFF	TGCAGCGTACCGGCCCCGGGACAGGGTTACACCGGGGAGCTGTTTTTT
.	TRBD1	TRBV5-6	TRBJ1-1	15	CASSLEGGVNTEAFF	TGTGCCAGCAGCTTGGAAGGGGGCGTGAACACTGAAGCTTTCTTT
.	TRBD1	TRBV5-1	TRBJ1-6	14	CASSAQGANSPLHF	TGCGCCAGCAGCGCACAGGGGGCCAATTCACCCCTCCACTTT
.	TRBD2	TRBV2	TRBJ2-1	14	CASSLGGNYNEQFF	TGTGCCAGCAGCCTCGGGGGGAACTACAATGAGCAGTTCTTC